Following are 27 T cell receptor beta chains from one sample sequenced in a study of blood T cells in healthy people across ages. Using a J-beta primer mix together with a sample-barcoded 5' primer, a second PCR was run for roughly 6 to 11 cycles. TCRdb fed the 5' RACE reads into MiXCR, producing one record per CDR3 protein. The sample carries roughly 700,000 distinct CDR3 sequences, around 25% recorded once. The same sample was also studied in work on T cells of mothers and their children.

Sequencing input: blood. Source of these receptors: a boy between 10 and 17 years old in good health.

The chain is built from TRBV29-1 and TRBJ1-4; D gene uncertain. CDR3 length: 12 residues. Germline V lookup: CDR1 SQVTM, CDR2 ANQGSEA. The V end lost 6 bases, the J end lost 5 bases, and 10 bases lay between the germline ends. The CDR3 nucleotides read TGCAGCGTCGCCGGGGTCAATGAAAAACTGTTTTTT. Its protein product is CSVAGVNEKLFF.

This clonotype was counted a few times. The chain has TRBV20-1 and TRBJ1-3; a possible D gene is TRBD1 (5 bases). This CDR3 contains 17 residues. V dropped 2 bases and J dropped 0 bases, with 17 bases sitting between them. Germline values: CDR1 DFQATT, CDR2 SNEGSKA (reference sequence). The CDR3 DNA sequence: TGCAGTGCTAGACCTATGGGGACGAGGGACTCTGGAAACACCATATATTTT. This sequence encodes CSARPMGTRDSGNTIYF.

This clonotype has more than one count but fewer than ten. The CDR3 DNA reads TGTGCCAGCAGTCGGACAGGGGGTTTCTCTGGGGCCAACGTCCTGACTTTC. Its translation is CASSRTGGFSGANVLTF. J is TRBJ2-6 and V is TRBV12-3 or TRBV12-4; TRBD1 aligns across 10 bases. V was clipped by 5 bases and J by 0 bases; unmatched bases: 4. The CDR3 is made up of 17 amino acids.

V gene TRBV14 combines with J gene TRBJ1-2, with TRBD1 matching over 7 bases. Germline V gene lookup returns CDR1 SGHDN and CDR2 FVKESK. Germline trimming cut 0 bases from V and 8 bases from J; bases unmatched to any gene: 6. This CDR3 contains 14 residues. The CDR3 DNA sequence: TGTGCCAGCAGCCAAGACCGCAGGGGGATCGGCTACACCTTC. Translating it yields CASSQDRRGIGYTF.

The rearrangement links TRBV5-5 to TRBJ1-4, with D unresolved. Germline V CDR1 and CDR2: SGHKS, YYEKEE (reference sequence). Trimming removed 2 bases from V and 8 bases from J, with 13 bases in between. The CDR3 is made up of 14 amino acids. Here the CDR3 reads CASSFRHFEEKLFF. CDR3 DNA: TGTGCCAGCAGCTTTCGGCACTTCGAAGAAAAACTGTTTTTT.

This chain links TRBV9 with TRBJ1-6; 8 nucleotides match TRBD1. The germline V gene encodes CDR1 SGDLS and CDR2 YYNGEE. V lost 3 bases to trimming and J lost 9 bases; unmatched junction nucleotides: 8. The CDR3 spans 15 residues. The CDR3 loop reads CASSERQGLSSPLHF. Written as DNA, the CDR3 is TGTGCCAGCAGCGAACGACAGGGGCTGAGTTCACCCCTCCACTTT.

The V and J genes are TRBV7-3 and TRBJ2-3; TRBD2 is a possible D gene (6 bases). The CDR3 runs to 16 residues. Trimming pared 0 bases from V and 4 bases from J, leaving 14 bases between. From germline, CDR1 is SGHTA and CDR2 FQGTGA. DNA of the CDR3: TGTGCCAGCAGCTTAACTGGGGGGACTTCTCCAGATACGCAGTATTTT. It translates to CASSLTGGTSPDTQYF.

This clonotype came up a few times. The V and J genes are TRBV4-1 and TRBJ2-3; tentatively, D is TRBD1 (5 bases). The assigned J gene may be wrong: the sequence end matches TRBJ2-5 better. Germline CDR1 is MGHRA and CDR2 is YSYEKL. The CDR3 covers 15 residues. CDR3 nucleotide sequence: TGCGCCAGCAGCCAAATCACTCAGGGCCGGGAGACCCAGTACTTC. This sequence encodes CASSQITQGRETQYF.

The table lists this clonotype with a few counts. The chain carries TRBV28 and TRBJ2-6; TRBD2 is a possible D gene (6 bases). The CDR3 totals 21 residues. The germline V gene has CDR1 MDHEN and CDR2 SYDVKM. V dropped 2 bases and J dropped 2 bases, with 25 bases sitting between them. The CDR3 DNA reads as TGTGCCAGCAGTTTAGCGCAAGCGGGCTTGTCTTTGTTCACTGGGGCCAACGTCCTGACTTTC. Residues: CASSLAQAGLSLFTGANVLTF.

This clonotype has a handful of counts. This chain joins TRBV2 and TRBJ2-5; TRBD2 agrees at 9 bases. Trimming removed 3 bases from V and 4 bases from J; junction bases left unmatched: 6. This CDR3 contains 15 residues. Germline CDR1 reads SNHLY; CDR2 reads FYNNEI. CDR3 amino acids: CASSDAAGGSETQYF. In DNA, the CDR3 is TGTGCCAGCAGTGATGCAGCGGGGGGATCAGAGACCCAGTACTTC.

This clonotype was observed a single time. The chain is built from TRBV5-1 and TRBJ2-7; weak D call: TRBD1 (6 bases). Trimming took 0 bases from V and 7 from J, leaving 11 bases between them. Per germline, CDR1 SGHRS and CDR2 YFSETQ. The CDR3 is made up of 13 amino acids. CDR3 in amino acids: CASSLGQAQEQYF. The CDR3 region has the DNA TGCGCCAGCAGCTTGGGACAGGCTCAAGAGCAGTACTTC.

The chain combines TRBV5-6 with TRBJ2-2; D is ambiguous. V lost 1 base and J lost 0, with 10 bases in between. The CDR3 totals 16 residues. Germline V CDR1 and CDR2: SGHDT, YYEEEE. CDR3 sequence reads: CASSLRGNTNTGELFF. The CDR3, as DNA: TGTGCCAGCAGCTTGCGTGGTAACACGAACACCGGGGAGCTGTTTTTT.

This sequence joins TRBV10-3 and TRBJ1-1; D remains unclear. This CDR3 comprises 14 residues. The germline V gene has CDR1 ENHRY and CDR2 SYGVKD. V lost 4 bases, J lost 1 base, and 10 bases lay in between. CDR3 in DNA: TGTGCCATCAGTGGGCCCTTAGGGAACACTGAAGCTTTCTTT. Residues: CAISGPLGNTEAFF.

There are a few counts of this clonotype. The chain carries TRBV7-2 and TRBJ2-7; D remains ambiguous. CDR3 length equals 14 residues. In germline, CDR1 is SGHTA, CDR2 FQGNSA. Deletions cut 6 bases from V and 5 bases from J, with 17 bases between. This CDR3 reads CASRPIPGFHEQYF. CDR3 nucleotides: TGTGCCAGCAGACCCATCCCGGGCTTCCACGAGCAGTACTTC.

The J gene is TRBJ1-1, the V gene TRBV29-1, with D uncertain. Looked up from germline, CDR1 is SQVTM and CDR2 is ANQGSEA. The CDR3 is made up of 14 amino acids. The germline V and J ends were trimmed by 1 base and 1 base, with 10 bases remaining between them. The chain's CDR3 is CSVEGRIGNTEAFF. The CDR3 nucleotides read TGCAGCGTTGAAGGAAGGATTGGGAACACTGAAGCTTTCTTT. Full variable domain (remainder filled in from reference TRBV29-1 and TRBJ1-1): SAVISQKPSRDICQRGTSLTIQCQVDSQVTMMFWYRQQPGQSLTLIATANQGSEATYESGFVIDKFPISRPNLTFSTLTVSNMSPEDSSIYLCSVEGRIGNTEAFFGQGTRLTVV.

The genes are TRBV5-1 and TRBJ2-6; a possible D gene is TRBD1 (5 bases). This CDR3 has 19 amino acids. The germline V and J ends were trimmed by 4 bases and 0 bases, with 20 bases remaining between them. Germline lookup yields CDR1 SGHRS and CDR2 YFSETQ. The CDR3 DNA is TGCGCCAGCAGCCCACCAGACAGCTTGAGCGTCTCTGGGGCCAACGTCCTGACTTTC. Translating gives CASSPPDSLSVSGANVLTF.

This clonotype appeared once. The chain couples TRBV27 to TRBJ2-1; 12 positions agree with TRBD1. There are 16 residues in the CDR3. J lost 6 bases, V lost 1 base, and 4 bases had no gene match. The germline V gene has CDR1 MNHEY and CDR2 SMNVEV (reference sequence). The DNA for the CDR3 is TGTGCCAGCAGTTTATTGGGACAGGGGGCGCTCAATGAGCAGTTCTTC. Encoded protein: CASSLLGQGALNEQFF.

This clonotype was observed a handful of times. The gene calls are TRBV2 and TRBJ1-1; 8 bases agree with TRBD1. Germline CDR1 reads SNHLY; CDR2 reads FYNNEI. V was clipped by 6 bases and J by 1 base; unmatched bases: 4. The CDR3 extends over 14 amino acids. The CDR3 DNA follows: TGTGCCAGCAGAGGACAGGGCGGGAACACTGAAGCTTTCTTT. It encodes CASRGQGGNTEAFF. Looking up the rest from reference TRBV2 and TRBJ1-1 gives the full variable domain: EPEVTQTPSHQVTQMGQEVILRCVPISNHLYFYWYRQILGQKVEFLVSFYNNEISEKSEIFDDQFSVERPDGSNFTLKIRSTKLEDSAMYFCASRGQGGNTEAFFGQGTRLTVV.

This clonotype was detected ten times or more. The rearrangement joins TRBV7-3 to TRBJ2-1; TRBD2 aligns across 11 bases. The V gene's germline CDR1 is SGHTA and CDR2 FQGTGA. The CDR3 has 16 residues. V lost 2 bases and J lost 0; bases outside the gene matches: 0. In DNA, the CDR3 is TGTGCCAGCAGCTTAGGACTAGCGGGCTCCTACAATGAGCAGTTCTTC. Its protein is CASSLGLAGSYNEQFF.

The table lists this clonotype with a few counts. The V gene is TRBV5-1, the J gene TRBJ2-7; D could derive from TRBD1 or TRBD2 (5 bases each). Germline CDR1 is SGHRS and CDR2 is YFSETQ. Trimming removed 1 base at V and 0 bases at J, with 14 bases between. The CDR3 is made up of 16 amino acids. The DNA for the CDR3 is TGCGCCAGCAGCTTGAGAGGGTTTGACAGCTCCTACGAGCAGTACTTC. Translation: CASSLRGFDSSYEQYF.

This chain's CDR3 is CASSFLAGVTHEQYF. CDR3 DNA sequence: TGTGCCAGCAGCTTTTTAGCGGGAGTAACCCACGAGCAGTACTTC. This chain uses TRBV3-1 with TRBJ2-7, with TRBD2 matching over 9 bases. CDR3 length: 15 amino acids. From germline, CDR1 is LGHDT and CDR2 YNNKEL (reference sequence). Losses at the gene ends were 5 bases for V and 5 bases for J; bases not matched to a gene: 10.

V is TRBV5-6 and J is TRBJ2-5; the D gene is possibly TRBD2 (6 bases). This CDR3 is built from 15 residues. Germline V gene sequence: CDR1 SGHDT, CDR2 YYEEEE. Trimming pared 0 bases from V and 5 bases from J, leaving 14 bases between. The CDR3 reads CASSLVAGGTETQYF. DNA of the CDR3: TGTGCCAGCAGCTTGGTTGCGGGCGGGACGGAGACCCAGTACTTC.

This chain uses TRBV7-3 with TRBJ2-1; 7 nucleotides agree with TRBD2. The DNA end favors TRBJ2-7, so the J call may be wrong. The germline V gene encodes CDR1 SGHTA and CDR2 FQGTGA. The CDR3 has 16 residues. The chain's CDR3 is CASSWRRGTASYEQYF. In DNA, the CDR3 is TGTGCCAGCAGCTGGAGGCGGGGGACGGCCTCCTACGAGCAGTACTTC.

The chain links TRBV10-3 to TRBJ1-4; TRBD1 aligns across 7 bases. Germline V gene lookup returns CDR1 ENHRY and CDR2 SYGVKD. Trimming took 8 bases from V and 5 from J; bases not matched to a gene: 14. This CDR3 has 16 amino acids. The CDR3 here is CAISGGGQIQNEKLFF. The CDR3, as DNA: TGTGCCATCTCAGGGGGAGGACAGATCCAAAATGAAAAACTGTTTTTT.

The genes are TRBV7-8 and TRBJ2-7; D remains ambiguous. This CDR3 spans 16 amino acids. The germline V gene encodes CDR1 SGHVS and CDR2 FQNEAQ. V lost 6 bases, J lost 3 bases, and 21 bases lay in between. CDR3 DNA sequence: TGTGCCAGCAGTCTATCCCTAGTAAGGGCAGACTACGAGCAGTACTTC. It codes for CASSLSLVRADYEQYF.

This chain connects TRBV24-1 to TRBJ2-5, with 12 nucleotides matching TRBD1. CDR3 length equals 19 residues. CDR1 is KGHDR and CDR2 is SFDVKD in the germline V gene. With V trimmed by 1 base and J by 5 bases, 13 bases remained unmatched. This CDR3 is CATSDFGPGQGASSETQYF. Written as DNA, the CDR3 is TGTGCCACCAGTGATTTCGGGCCGGGACAGGGGGCTTCCAGCGAGACCCAGTACTTC.

This chain joins TRBV12-3 or TRBV12-4 and TRBJ2-3; D unclear. The CDR3 has 14 amino acids. The V end lost 7 bases, the J end lost 6 bases, and 17 bases lay between the germline ends. CDR3 sequence reads: CASTTDRTADTQYF. The CDR3 bases are TGTGCCAGCACCACGGACCGTACTGCGGATACGCAGTATTTT.